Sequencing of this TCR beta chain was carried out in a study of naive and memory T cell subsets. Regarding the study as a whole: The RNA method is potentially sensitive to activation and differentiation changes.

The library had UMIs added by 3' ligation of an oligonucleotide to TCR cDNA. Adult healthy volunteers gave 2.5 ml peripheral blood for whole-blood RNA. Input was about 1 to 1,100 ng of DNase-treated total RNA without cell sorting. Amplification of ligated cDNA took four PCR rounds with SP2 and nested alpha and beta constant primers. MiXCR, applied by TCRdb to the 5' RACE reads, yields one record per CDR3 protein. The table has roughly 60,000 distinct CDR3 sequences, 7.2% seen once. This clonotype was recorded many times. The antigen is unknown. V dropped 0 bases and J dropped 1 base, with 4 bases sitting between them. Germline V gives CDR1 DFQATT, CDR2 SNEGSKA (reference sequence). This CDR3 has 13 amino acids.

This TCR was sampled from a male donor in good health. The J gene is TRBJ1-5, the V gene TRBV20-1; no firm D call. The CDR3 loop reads CSARDGSNQPQHF. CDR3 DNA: TGCAGTGCTAGAGACGGCAGCAATCAGCCCCAGCATTTT.